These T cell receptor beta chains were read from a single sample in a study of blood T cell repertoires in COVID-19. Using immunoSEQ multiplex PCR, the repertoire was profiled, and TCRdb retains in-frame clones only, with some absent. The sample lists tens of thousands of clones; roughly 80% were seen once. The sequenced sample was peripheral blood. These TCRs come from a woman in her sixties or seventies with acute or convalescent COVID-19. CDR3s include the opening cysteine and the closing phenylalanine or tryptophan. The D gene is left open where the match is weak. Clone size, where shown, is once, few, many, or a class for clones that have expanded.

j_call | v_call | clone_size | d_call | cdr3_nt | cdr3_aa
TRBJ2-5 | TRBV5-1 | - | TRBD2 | TGCGCCAGCAGCTCCGGACTAGCGGGAGGTGGGGAGACCCAGTACTTC | CASSSGLAGGGETQYF
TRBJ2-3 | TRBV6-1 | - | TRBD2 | TGTGCCAGCATTAAAGCTCGCGGGAGGGCCGTTACCACAGATACGCAGTATTTT | CASIKARGRAVTTDTQYF
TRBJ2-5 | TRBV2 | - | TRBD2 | TGTGCCAGCAAGGCCTGGGCGGGAGCGGAGACCCAGTACTTC | CASKAWAGAETQYF
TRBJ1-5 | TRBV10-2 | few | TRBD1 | TGCGCCAGCAGGGGGGGAAGGGGGCGGGTTCAGCCCCAGCATTTT | CASRGGRGRVQPQHF
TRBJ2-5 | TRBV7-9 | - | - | TGTGCCAGCAGTCTACCGGGATTGGTTGAAGAGACCCAGTACTTC | CASSLPGLVEETQYF
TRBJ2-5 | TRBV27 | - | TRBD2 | TGTGCCAGCAGTTTAGCGGGAGGTGGGGCCAACCAAGAGACCCAGTACTTC | CASSLAGGGANQETQYF
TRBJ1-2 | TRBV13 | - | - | TGTGCCAGCAGCCCGCGACGACCCTCGCAGGGATATGGCTACACCTTC | CASSPRRPSQGYGYTF
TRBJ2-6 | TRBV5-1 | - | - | TGCGCCAGCAGCTTGGTAGAGGGACTCTCTGGGGCCAACGTCCTGACTTTC | CASSLVEGLSGANVLTF
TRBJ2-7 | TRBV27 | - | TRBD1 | TGTGCCAGCAGTTTGAGCCAGGGGGCTTCCTACGAGCAGTACTTC | CASSLSQGASYEQYF
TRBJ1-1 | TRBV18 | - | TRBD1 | TGTGCCAGCTCACCGGGACAGGCAGTGAACACTGAAGCTTTCTTT | CASSPGQAVNTEAFF
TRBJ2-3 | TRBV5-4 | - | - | TGTGCCAGCAGTGAAAGGGGGAACACAGATACGCAGTATTTT | CASSERGNTDTQYF
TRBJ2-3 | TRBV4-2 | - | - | TGTGCCAGCAGCCCTACGGACAGACAAGATACGCAGTATTTT | CASSPTDRQDTQYF
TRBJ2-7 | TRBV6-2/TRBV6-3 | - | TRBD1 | TGTGCCAGCAGTAGGGGGCAGGGAAGCCGGATTTTGGAGTACTTC | CASSRGQGSRILEYF
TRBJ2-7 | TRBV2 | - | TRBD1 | TGTGCCAGCAGCAGGGGACAGGGGTCCTTCTACGAGCAGTACTTC | CASSRGQGSFYEQYF
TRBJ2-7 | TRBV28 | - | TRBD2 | TGTGCCAGCAGCCGAGGGACTAGCGGGACCTACGAGCAGTACTTC | CASSRGTSGTYEQYF
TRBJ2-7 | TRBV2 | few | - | TGTGCCAGCAGTGAAAGTCGGACAGCCTACGAGCAGTACTTC | CASSESRTAYEQYF
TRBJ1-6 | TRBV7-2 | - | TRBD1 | TGTGCCAGCAGCTTAGCGACAGGGGCACCCCTCCACTTT | CASSLATGAPLHF
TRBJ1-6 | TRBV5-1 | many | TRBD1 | TGCGCCAGCAGCTTGGGACAGGGGAATTCACCCCTCCACTTT | CASSLGQGNSPLHF
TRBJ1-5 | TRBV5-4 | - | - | TGTGCCAGCAGCTTCGGGGGGGGCGCGGGCAATCAGCCCCAGCATTTT | CASSFGGGAGNQPQHF
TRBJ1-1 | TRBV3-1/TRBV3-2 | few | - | TGTGCCAGCAGCCAATGGGCGTTGAACACTGAAGCTTTCTTT | CASSQWALNTEAFF
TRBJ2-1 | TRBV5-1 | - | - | TGCGCCAGCAGCCTCTCGACTAGTCTAAGCAATGAGCAGTTCTTC | CASSLSTSLSNEQFF
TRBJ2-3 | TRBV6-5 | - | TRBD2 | TGTGCCAGCAGCATACTAGCGACTAGCACAGATACGCAGTATTTT | CASSILATSTDTQYF
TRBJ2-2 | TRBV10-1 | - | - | TGCGCCAGCAGTGAGTCGGGCAGGGGGCTGTTTTTT | CASSESGRGLFF
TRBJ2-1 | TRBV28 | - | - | TGTGCCAGCAGGACTAGTTTCCATGAGCAGTTCTTC | CASRTSFHEQFF
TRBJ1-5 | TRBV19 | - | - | TGTGCCAGTAGTATGGGGCCTAGGGGCAATCAGCCCCAGCATTTT | CASSMGPRGNQPQHF
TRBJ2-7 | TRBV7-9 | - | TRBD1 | TGTGCCACCCGACAGGGGCCGACCTACGAGCAGTACTTC | CATRQGPTYEQYF